These 5 T cell receptor beta chains originate from one sample sequenced in a study of T-cell reconstitution after alpha-beta-depleted transplantation in children. A TCRbeta library incorporating unique molecular identifiers was prepared. TCRdb processed the PCR reads anew with MiXCR; each CDR3 protein has one entry. The sample carries approximately 490,000 distinct CDR3 sequences, approximately 13% recorded once. Here the sequenced sample was PBMCs from the stem cell graft donor, taken from the stem cell graft. The receptors were gathered from a human donor who donated a stem cell graft to a child with combined immunodeficiency.

CDR3 sequence (DNA): TGTGCCAGCAGCTTGGAAGGCTCTCTAGATACGCAGTATTTT. Its protein is CASSLEGSLDTQYF. This chain joins TRBV5-5 and TRBJ2-3; D gene ambiguous. V shed 0 bases and J shed 5 bases, with 10 bases lying between them. Germline V lookup: CDR1 SGHKS, CDR2 YYEKEE (reference sequence). This CDR3 is built from 14 residues. Full variable domain (outside the CDR3, taken from reference TRBV5-5 and TRBJ2-3): DAGVTQSPTHLIKTRGQQVTLRCSPISGHKSVSWYQQVLGQGPQFIFQYYEKEERGRGNFPDRFSARQFPNYSSELNVNALLLGDSALYLCASSLEGSLDTQYFGPGTRLTVL.

The chain has TRBV6-2 or TRBV6-3 and TRBJ1-2; D might be TRBD1 (6 bases). Germline lookup yields CDR1 MNHEY and CDR2 SVGEGT. With 2 bases removed from V and 6 bases from J, the gap between germline ends came to 16 bases. The CDR3 is 15 residues long. The CDR3 coding sequence is TGTGCCAGCAGTTACACCAGCGGGGGGCCGGATGGCTACACCTTC. It specifies CASSYTSGGPDGYTF.

The chain has TRBV5-6 and TRBJ2-7, with 10 bases identical to TRBD2. The length of the CDR3 is 16 residues. After removal of 3 bases from V and 1 base from J, the junction contained 7 bases not matched to a gene. The germline CDR1 and CDR2 sequences are SGHDT and YYEEEE. Written as DNA, the CDR3 is TGTGCCAGCAGCTCCCCCTGGACTAGCGGTTCCTACGAGCAGTACTTC. Protein product: CASSSPWTSGSYEQYF.

The chain is built from TRBV12-3 or TRBV12-4 and TRBJ1-2; D gene ambiguous. This CDR3 contains 12 residues. Trimming removed 6 bases at V and 5 bases at J, with 10 bases between. CDR3 DNA sequence: TGTGCCAGCAGCCCCGACCAGTATGGCTACACCTTC. Protein product: CASSPDQYGYTF.

The sample holds many counts of this clonotype. J is TRBJ2-3 and V is TRBV5-1; no firm D call. Trimming pared 0 bases from V and 0 bases from J, leaving 8 bases between. The CDR3 extends over 15 amino acids. Germline V gives CDR1 SGHRS, CDR2 YFSETQ. The CDR3 DNA sequence: TGCGCCAGCAGCTTGGTGGCAGCTAGCACAGATACGCAGTATTTT. It encodes CASSLVAASTDTQYF.